These 21 T cell receptor beta chains share one sample of origin, sequenced in a study of blood T cell repertoires in COVID-19. Using immunoSEQ multiplex PCR, the repertoire was profiled, and TCRdb retains in-frame clones only, with some absent. The table has under 250,000 clones, 65% to 90% seen once; the top ten hold about 8.9%. The specimen sequenced was PBMCs or T cells enriched from blood (not recorded which). All receptors derive from a woman in her forties or fifties with acute COVID-19.

The chain couples TRBV14 to TRBJ2-1, with D tentatively TRBD2 (6 bases). CDR1 is SGHDN and CDR2 is FVKESK in the germline V gene. The CDR3 consists of 19 residues. With 2 bases removed from V and 1 base from J, the gap between germline ends came to 21 bases. The CDR3 loop is CASSQLTFRGYGSYNEQFF. In DNA form, the CDR3 reads TGTGCCAGCAGCCAATTAACGTTTCGGGGGTACGGATCCTACAATGAGCAGTTCTTC.

This chain connects TRBV7-2 to TRBJ2-2; 8 bases are a match to TRBD1. The germline CDR1 and CDR2 sequences are SGHTA and FQGNSA. V lost 4 bases and J lost 1; bases outside the gene matches: 5. The CDR3 totals 16 residues. The CDR3 is CASSSWDRRNTGELFF. The CDR3 region has the DNA TGTGCCAGCAGCTCGTGGGACAGGAGGAACACCGGGGAGCTGTTTTTT. The variable domain in full, completed from reference TRBV7-2 and TRBJ2-2, reads GAGVSQSPSNKVTEKGKDVELRCDPISGHTALYWYRQSLGQGLEFLIYFQGNSAPDKSGLPSDRFSAERTGGSVSTLTIQRTQQEDSAVYLCASSSWDRRNTGELFFGEGSRLTVL.

The J gene is TRBJ2-3, the V gene TRBV12-2; the table's D call, TRBD2, has no DNA check behind it. TRBV12-2 is a pseudogene. This CDR3 region has 15 residues. The CDR3 nucleotides read TGTGCAAGTCGCTTACGGCGGTGGAACACAGATACGCAGTATTTT. Protein: CASRLRRWNTDTQYF.

The chain combines TRBV7-2 with TRBJ2-3; TRBD2 might be the D (5 bases). The germline V gene encodes CDR1 SGHTA and CDR2 FQGNSA. Trimming took 3 bases from V and 5 from J, leaving 12 bases between them. CDR3 size: 14 residues. The CDR3 DNA follows: TGTGCCAGCAGCTTCACTAGTATAGGAGATACGCAGTATTTT. Translating it yields CASSFTSIGDTQYF.

The chain recombines TRBV30 with TRBJ2-5; tentative D call: TRBD2 (5 bases). CDR3 size: 16 residues. The germline V gene has CDR1 GTSNPN and CDR2 SVGIG (reference sequence). Between the trimmed V and J ends, which lost 1 base and 7 bases, there was a span of 22 bases. CDR3 DNA sequence: TGTGCCTGGAGTGAGGGTAGAGGGTGGGGTAGAGGGACCCAGTACTTC. This sequence encodes CAWSEGRGWGRGTQYF.

The rearrangement joins TRBV21-1 to TRBJ2-2; the table's D call of TRBD1 was not tested on the DNA. TRBV21-1 has pseudogene status. The CDR3 is made up of 17 amino acids. The CDR3 sequence is CASWNLSISRVTGELFF. The DNA of the CDR3 is TGTGCCAGCTGGAACTTGTCAATTAGCAGGGTAACCGGGGAGCTGTTTTTT.

This chain uses TRBV2 with TRBJ1-2, with no clear D. Trimming left V 6 bases short and J 5 bases short, with 10 bases between. This CDR3 comprises 12 residues. Per germline, CDR1 SNHLY and CDR2 FYNNEI. In nucleotides, the CDR3 is TGTGCCAGCAGGGCTAACAGTTATGGCTACACCTTC. Translation gives CASRANSYGYTF.

The V gene is TRBV30, the J gene TRBJ2-7, with no clear D. CDR1 is GTSNPN, CDR2 SVGIG, per germline (reference sequence). V dropped 5 bases and J dropped 3 bases, with 14 bases sitting between them. CDR3 length: 13 amino acids. CDR3 DNA sequence: TGTGCCTGGGCCTATAGTCCAGGCTACGAGCAGTACTTC. As protein: CAWAYSPGYEQYF.

The chain links TRBV30 to TRBJ1-1; D is possibly TRBD1 (5 bases). Germline-derived CDR1 and CDR2 are GTSNPN and SVGIG (reference sequence). V was pared by 2 bases and J by 0 bases, with 13 bases between. This CDR3 comprises 15 residues. The CDR3 nucleotides read TGTGCCTGGAGTATATGGGGCAGCTTGAACACTGAAGCTTTCTTT. It encodes CAWSIWGSLNTEAFF.

This chain uses TRBV7-2 with TRBJ1-2, with D uncertain. V gave up 1 base and J gave up 3 bases, with 6 bases separating them. Germline loops: CDR1 SGHTA, CDR2 FQGNSA. CDR3 length: 13 amino acids. CDR3 nucleotide sequence: TGTGCCAGCAGCTTAGGTGCAGACTATGGCTACACCTTC. This encodes CASSLGADYGYTF.

The V and J genes are TRBV15 and TRBJ2-5; the match to TRBD1 covers 8 bases. Germline CDR1 reads LNHNV; CDR2 reads YYDKDF (reference sequence). Losses at the gene ends were 1 base for V and 0 bases for J; bases not matched to a gene: 1. The CDR3 totals 15 residues. The CDR3 nucleotides read TGTGCCACCAGCAGAGGGGGACAGGACCAAGAGACCCAGTACTTC. It translates to CATSRGGQDQETQYF.

This chain uses TRBV28 with TRBJ1-2; 7 positions agree with TRBD1. Per germline, CDR1 MDHEN and CDR2 SYDVKM. Losses at the gene ends were 2 bases for V and 7 bases for J; bases not matched to a gene: 1. The CDR3 runs to 12 residues. CDR3 protein: CASSLKGAGYTF. The CDR3 DNA sequence: TGTGCCAGCAGTTTAAAGGGGGCTGGCTACACCTTC.

The gene calls are TRBV5-5 and TRBJ1-4; 8 nucleotides align to TRBD1. This CDR3 has 16 amino acids. CDR1 is SGHKS, CDR2 YYEKEE, per germline (reference sequence). The trim removed 4 bases at V and 0 bases at J, leaving 5 bases unmatched. The CDR3 spells CASSTGQGATNEKLFF. In nucleotides, the CDR3 is TGTGCCAGCAGCACCGGACAGGGAGCAACTAATGAAAAACTGTTTTTT.

J is TRBJ1-5 and V is TRBV4-1; 9 nucleotides match TRBD1. The length of the CDR3 is 17 residues. Germline CDR1 and CDR2: MGHRA and YSYEKL. With 0 bases clipped from V and 3 bases from J, the junction kept 6 bases outside the gene matches. CDR3 bases: TGCGCCAGCAGCCAAGATGGGGGACAGGGCCCCAATCAGCCCCAGCATTTT. The encoded protein is CASSQDGGQGPNQPQHF.

The J gene is TRBJ2-7, the V gene TRBV3-1 (or the pseudogene TRBV3-2), with 7 positions matching TRBD1. This CDR3 is 14 amino acids long. The V gene's germline CDR1 is LGHDT and CDR2 YNNKEL (reference sequence). V lost 4 bases and J lost 6; bases outside the gene matches: 9. The CDR3 protein is CASSPFQGVGEQYF. The CDR3 region has the DNA TGTGCCAGCAGCCCTTTTCAGGGGGTCGGCGAGCAGTACTTC.

V gene TRBV18 combines with J gene TRBJ2-2; TRBD1 matches 8 bases. Germline V lookup: CDR1 KGHSH, CDR2 LQKENI. This CDR3 has 17 amino acids. Trimming took 1 base from V and 2 from J; bases not matched to a gene: 6. Here the CDR3 reads CASSPRPGGINTGELFF. CDR3 nucleotides: TGTGCCAGCTCACCACGTCCAGGGGGCATTAACACCGGGGAGCTGTTTTTT.

V and J are TRBV7-2 and TRBJ2-5, with TRBD1 matching 8 bases. Germline CDR1 SGHTA, CDR2 FQGNSA. V was clipped by 4 bases and J by 7 bases; unmatched bases: 8. This CDR3 spans 14 amino acids. DNA of the CDR3: TGTGCCAGCAGCTACTTGGACAGGGACGGGACCCAGTACTTC. Residues: CASSYLDRDGTQYF.

The gene calls are TRBV27 and TRBJ2-7; maybe TRBD1 (5 bases). CDR1 is MNHEY and CDR2 is SMNVEV in the germline V gene (reference sequence). Trimming left V 0 bases short and J 5 bases short, with 14 bases between. This CDR3 is 15 amino acids long. The CDR3 is CASSLSVAGSDEQYF. The CDR3 nucleotides are TGTGCCAGCAGTTTATCGGTGGCAGGGTCGGACGAGCAGTACTTC.

This clone has only a few counts. V gene TRBV24-1 combines with J gene TRBJ2-1, with 8 bases that match TRBD2. The CDR3 totals 17 residues. Germline lookup yields CDR1 KGHDR and CDR2 SFDVKD. With 3 bases clipped from V and 8 bases from J, the junction kept 14 bases outside the gene matches. The CDR3 nucleotides are TGTGCCACCAGTGATGCTGCCTTAGCGGGAAGGGTACATGAGCAGTTCTTC. Protein: CATSDAALAGRVHEQFF.

The chain joins TRBV2 to TRBJ2-1; 8 bases line up with TRBD2. The V gene end was trimmed by 4 bases and the J gene end by 6 bases; junction bases not matched to a gene: 2. The CDR3 totals 13 residues. The germline V gene encodes CDR1 SNHLY and CDR2 FYNNEI. Here the CDR3 reads CASSGLAFNEQFF. DNA for the CDR3: TGTGCCAGCAGTGGACTAGCGTTCAATGAGCAGTTCTTC. The full variable domain, with the rest looked up from reference TRBV2 and TRBJ2-1, is EPEVTQTPSHQVTQMGQEVILRCVPISNHLYFYWYRQILGQKVEFLVSFYNNEISEKSEIFDDQFSVERPDGSNFTLKIRSTKLEDSAMYFCASSGLAFNEQFFGPGTRLTVL.

The CDR3 reads CASSKQRTANYGYTF. As DNA, the CDR3 is TGTGCCAGCAGCAAACAACGGACAGCAAACTATGGCTACACCTTC. The gene calls are TRBV21-1 and TRBJ1-2; the table assigns TRBD1, which was not confirmed against the DNA. TRBV21-1 is a known pseudogene. The CDR3 loop spans 15 amino acids.